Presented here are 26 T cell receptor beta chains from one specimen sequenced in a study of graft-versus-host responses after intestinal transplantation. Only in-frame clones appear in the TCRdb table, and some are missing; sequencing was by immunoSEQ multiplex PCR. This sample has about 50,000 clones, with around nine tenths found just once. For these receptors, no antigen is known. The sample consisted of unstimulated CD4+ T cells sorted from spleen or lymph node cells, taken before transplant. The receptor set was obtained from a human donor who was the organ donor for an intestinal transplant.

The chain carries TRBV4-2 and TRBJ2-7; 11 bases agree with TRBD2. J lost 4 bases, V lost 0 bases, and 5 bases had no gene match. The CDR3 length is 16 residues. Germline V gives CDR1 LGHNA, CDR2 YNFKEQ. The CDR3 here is CASSQDGTSGKYEQYF. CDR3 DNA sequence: TGTGCCAGCAGCCAAGATGGGACTAGCGGCAAATACGAGCAGTACTTC.

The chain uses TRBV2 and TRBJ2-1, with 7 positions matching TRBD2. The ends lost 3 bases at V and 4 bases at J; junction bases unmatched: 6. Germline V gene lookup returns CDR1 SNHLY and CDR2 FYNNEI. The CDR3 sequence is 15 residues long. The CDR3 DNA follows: TGTGCCAGCAGTGACCCTAGCGGAGGGTACAATGAGCAGTTCTTC. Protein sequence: CASSDPSGGYNEQFF. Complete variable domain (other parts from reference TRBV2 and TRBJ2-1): EPEVTQTPSHQVTQMGQEVILRCVPISNHLYFYWYRQILGQKVEFLVSFYNNEISEKSEIFDDQFSVERPDGSNFTLKIRSTKLEDSAMYFCASSDPSGGYNEQFFGPGTRLTVL.

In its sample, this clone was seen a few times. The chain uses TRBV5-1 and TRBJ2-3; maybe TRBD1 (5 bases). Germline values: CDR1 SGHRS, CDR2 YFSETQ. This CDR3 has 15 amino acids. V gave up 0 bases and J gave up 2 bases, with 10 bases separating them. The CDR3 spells CASSLGTPVTDTQYF. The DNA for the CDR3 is TGCGCCAGCAGCTTGGGGACACCCGTCACAGATACGCAGTATTTT.

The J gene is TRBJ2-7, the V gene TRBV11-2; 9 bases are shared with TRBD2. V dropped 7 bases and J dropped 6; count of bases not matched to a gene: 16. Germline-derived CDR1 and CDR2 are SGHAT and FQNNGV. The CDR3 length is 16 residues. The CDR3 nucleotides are TGTGCCAGCACCAATCTCGGTAGCGGGAGATTCCGCGAGCAGTACTTC. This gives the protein CASTNLGSGRFREQYF.

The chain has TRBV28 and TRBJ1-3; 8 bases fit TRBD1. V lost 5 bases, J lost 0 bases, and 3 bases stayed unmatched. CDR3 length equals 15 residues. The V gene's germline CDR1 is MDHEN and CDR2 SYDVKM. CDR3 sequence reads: CASSPTGGSGNTIYF. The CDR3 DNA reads TGTGCCAGCAGTCCCACAGGGGGCTCTGGAAACACCATATATTTT.

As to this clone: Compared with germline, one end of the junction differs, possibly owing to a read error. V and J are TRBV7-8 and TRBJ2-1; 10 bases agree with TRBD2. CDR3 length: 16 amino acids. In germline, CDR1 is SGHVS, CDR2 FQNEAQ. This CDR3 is CASSLAGAAWHNEQFF. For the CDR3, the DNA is TGTGCCAGCAGCCTAGCGGGAGCGGCCTGGCACAATGAGCAGTTCTTC.

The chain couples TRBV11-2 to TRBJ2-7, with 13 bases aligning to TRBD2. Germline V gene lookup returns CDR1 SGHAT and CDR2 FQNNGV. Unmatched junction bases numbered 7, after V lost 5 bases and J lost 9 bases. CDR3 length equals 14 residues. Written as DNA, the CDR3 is TGTGCCAGCAGCCCCGGACTAGCGGGAGACGTGCAGTACTTC. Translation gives CASSPGLAGDVQYF.

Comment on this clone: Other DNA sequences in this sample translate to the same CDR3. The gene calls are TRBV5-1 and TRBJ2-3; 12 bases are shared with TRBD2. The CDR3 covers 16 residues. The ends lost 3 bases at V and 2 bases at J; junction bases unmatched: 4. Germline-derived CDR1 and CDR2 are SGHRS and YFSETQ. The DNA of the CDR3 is TGCGCCAGCAGCTCACTAGCGGGAGGTGCCACAGATACGCAGTATTTT. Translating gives CASSSLAGGATDTQYF.

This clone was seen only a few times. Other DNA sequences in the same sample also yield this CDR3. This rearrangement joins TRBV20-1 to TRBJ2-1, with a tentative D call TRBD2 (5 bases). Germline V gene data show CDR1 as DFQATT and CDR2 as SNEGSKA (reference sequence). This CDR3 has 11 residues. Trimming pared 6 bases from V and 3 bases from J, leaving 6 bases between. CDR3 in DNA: TGCAGTGCAAGCGGCTACAATGAGCAGTTCTTC. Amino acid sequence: CSASGYNEQFF.

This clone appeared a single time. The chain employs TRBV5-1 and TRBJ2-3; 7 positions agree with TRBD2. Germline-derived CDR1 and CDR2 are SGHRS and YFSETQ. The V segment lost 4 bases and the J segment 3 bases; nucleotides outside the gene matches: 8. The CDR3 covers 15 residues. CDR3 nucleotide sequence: TGCGCCAGCAGCGACTGGGGGACTATAACAGATACGCAGTATTTT. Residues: CASSDWGTITDTQYF.

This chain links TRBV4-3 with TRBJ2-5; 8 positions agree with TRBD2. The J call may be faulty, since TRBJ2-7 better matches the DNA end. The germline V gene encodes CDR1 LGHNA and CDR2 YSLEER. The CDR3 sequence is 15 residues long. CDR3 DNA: TGCGCCAGCAGCCAATCTAGCGGGCCAACCTACGAGCAGTACTTC. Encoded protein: CASSQSSGPTYEQYF.

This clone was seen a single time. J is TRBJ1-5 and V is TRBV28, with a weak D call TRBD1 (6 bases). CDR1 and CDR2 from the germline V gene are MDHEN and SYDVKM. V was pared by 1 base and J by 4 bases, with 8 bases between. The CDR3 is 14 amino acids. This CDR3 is CASSLLRGNQPQHF. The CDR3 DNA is TGTGCCAGCAGTTTATTAAGGGGGAATCAGCCCCAGCATTTT.

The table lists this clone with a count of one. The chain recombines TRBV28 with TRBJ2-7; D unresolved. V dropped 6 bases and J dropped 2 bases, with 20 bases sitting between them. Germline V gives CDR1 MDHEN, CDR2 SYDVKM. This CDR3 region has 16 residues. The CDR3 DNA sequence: TGTGCCAGCAGCCCTAGGACGGGTCTTACGCCCTACGAGCAGTACTTC. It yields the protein CASSPRTGLTPYEQYF.

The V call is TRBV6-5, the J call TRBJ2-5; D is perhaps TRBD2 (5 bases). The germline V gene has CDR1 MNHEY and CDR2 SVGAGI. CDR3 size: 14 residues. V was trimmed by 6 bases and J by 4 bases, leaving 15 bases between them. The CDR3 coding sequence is TGTGCCAGCAGGTACACCAGGAGGCCAGAGACCCAGTACTTC. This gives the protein CASRYTRRPETQYF.

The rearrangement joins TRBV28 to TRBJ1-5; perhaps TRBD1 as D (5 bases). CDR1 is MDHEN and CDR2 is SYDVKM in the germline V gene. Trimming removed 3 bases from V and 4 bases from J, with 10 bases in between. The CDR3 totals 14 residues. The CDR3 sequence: CASSLYGGNQPQHF. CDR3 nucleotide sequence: TGTGCCAGCAGTTTGTACGGGGGGAATCAGCCCCAGCATTTT.

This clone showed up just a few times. CDR3: CASRTKTGPGYTF. The CDR3 coding sequence is TGTGCCAGCAGAACCAAAACAGGGCCTGGCTACACCTTC. V is TRBV28 and J is TRBJ1-2; possible D gene TRBD1, 6 bases. Germline assignment: CDR1 MDHEN and CDR2 SYDVKM. Trimming stripped 6 bases from V and 7 bases from J, with 15 bases between. This CDR3 has 13 amino acids.

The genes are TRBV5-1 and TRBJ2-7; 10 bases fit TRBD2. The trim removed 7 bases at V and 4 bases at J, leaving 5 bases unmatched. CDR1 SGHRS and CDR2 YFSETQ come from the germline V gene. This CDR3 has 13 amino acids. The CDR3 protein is CASPLAGAYEQYF. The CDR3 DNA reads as TGCGCCAGCCCCCTAGCGGGAGCATACGAGCAGTACTTC.

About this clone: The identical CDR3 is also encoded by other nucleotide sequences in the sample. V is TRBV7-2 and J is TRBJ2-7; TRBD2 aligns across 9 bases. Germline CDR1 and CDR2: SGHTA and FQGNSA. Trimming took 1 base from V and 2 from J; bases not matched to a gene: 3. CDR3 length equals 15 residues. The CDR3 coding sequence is TGTGCCAGCAGCTTAGGGCTAGCGGGGACCTACGAGCAGTACTTC. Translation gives CASSLGLAGTYEQYF.

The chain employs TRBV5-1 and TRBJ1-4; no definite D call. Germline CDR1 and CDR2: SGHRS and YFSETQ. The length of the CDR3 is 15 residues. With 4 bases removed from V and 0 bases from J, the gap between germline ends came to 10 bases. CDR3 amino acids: CASSIGFATNEKLFF. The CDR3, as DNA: TGCGCCAGCAGCATAGGTTTCGCAACTAATGAAAAACTGTTTTTT.

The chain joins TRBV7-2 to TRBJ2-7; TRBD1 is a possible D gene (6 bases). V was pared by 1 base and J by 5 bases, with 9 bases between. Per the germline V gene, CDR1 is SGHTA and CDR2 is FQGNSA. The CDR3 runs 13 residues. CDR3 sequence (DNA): TGTGCCAGCAGCTTAGTGGGGGCCCACGAGCAGTACTTC. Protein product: CASSLVGAHEQYF.

The DNA of the CDR3 is TGTGCCAGCGGCCGACGGGACACAGATACGCAGTATTTT. Translated: CASGRRDTDTQYF. J is TRBJ2-3 and V is TRBV28; TRBD2 might be the D (5 bases). Per the germline V gene, CDR1 is MDHEN and CDR2 is SYDVKM. This CDR3 is built from 13 residues. V lost 8 bases to trimming and J lost 2 bases, with 11 bases between them.

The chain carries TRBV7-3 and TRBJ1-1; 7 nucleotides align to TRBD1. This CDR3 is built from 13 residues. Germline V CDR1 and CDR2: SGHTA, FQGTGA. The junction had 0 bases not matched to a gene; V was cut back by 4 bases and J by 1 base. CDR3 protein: CASSWDRNTEAFF. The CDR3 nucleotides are TGTGCCAGCAGCTGGGACAGGAACACTGAAGCTTTCTTT.

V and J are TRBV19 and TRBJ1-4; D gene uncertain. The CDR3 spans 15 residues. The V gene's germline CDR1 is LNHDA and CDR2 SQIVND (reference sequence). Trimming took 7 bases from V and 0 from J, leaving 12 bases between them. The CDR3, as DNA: TGTGCCAGTACCCAATCAGCAGCAACTAATGAAAAACTGTTTTTT. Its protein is CASTQSAATNEKLFF. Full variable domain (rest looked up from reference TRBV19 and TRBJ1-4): DGGITQSPKYLFRKEGQNVTLSCEQNLNHDAMYWYRQDPGQGLRLIYYSQIVNDFQKGDIAEGYSVSREKKESFPLTVTSAQKNPTAFYLCASTQSAATNEKLFFGSGTQLSVL.

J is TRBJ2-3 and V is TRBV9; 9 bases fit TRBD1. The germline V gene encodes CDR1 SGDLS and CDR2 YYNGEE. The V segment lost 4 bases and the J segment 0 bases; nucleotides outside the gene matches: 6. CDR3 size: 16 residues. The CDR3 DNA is TGTGCCAGCAGCTCCTCCGGGACAGGGAGCACAGATACGCAGTATTTT. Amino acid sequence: CASSSSGTGSTDTQYF.

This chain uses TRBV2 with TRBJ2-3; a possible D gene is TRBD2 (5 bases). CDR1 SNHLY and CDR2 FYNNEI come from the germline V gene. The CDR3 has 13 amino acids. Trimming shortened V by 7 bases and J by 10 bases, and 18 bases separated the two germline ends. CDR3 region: CASKVFQSAAQYF. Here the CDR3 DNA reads TGTGCCAGCAAGGTCTTTCAGTCAGCGGCGCAGTATTTT.

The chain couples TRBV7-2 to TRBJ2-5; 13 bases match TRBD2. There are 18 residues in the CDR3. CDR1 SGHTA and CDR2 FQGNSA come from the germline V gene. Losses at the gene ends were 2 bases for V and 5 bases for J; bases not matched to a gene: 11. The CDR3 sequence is CASSLLGLAGSIKETQYF. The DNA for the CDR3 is TGTGCCAGCAGCTTACTGGGACTAGCGGGGAGTATCAAGGAGACCCAGTACTTC.